What follows describes a single T cell receptor beta chain. Its target is not known. In the same sample, other DNA sequences code for this CDR3. At the deep level, the assay was run. Produced via immunoSEQ multiplex PCR; TCRdb's table is partial and in-frame only. The table lists some 2,500,000 clones, approximately 94% of them singletons, with roughly 0.36% in the top ten. The data derive from a study of shared clonotypes between healthy human individuals. Study background: Every donor yielded three CD4 naive, three CD4 memory, two CD8 naive and one CD8 memory plate.

General observations from the study: Investigators collected only blood, and repertoires in tissues likely differ.

HIV-negative, healthy adults without recent acute infections or vaccinations were the donors. The sequenced sample consisted of naive CD4+ T cells from PBMCs. Subset described: CD45RA+ positively selected. The TCR sequence derives from a man between 18 and 29 years old in good health. Some clones in this sample may be carry-over from other donors' samples.

The chain's CDR3 is CASSLAGTAYEQYF. CDR3 DNA: TGTGCCAGCAGCTTGGCCGGGACAGCCTACGAGCAGTACTTC. This chain joins TRBV5-4 and TRBJ2-7; TRBD1 aligns across 7 bases. CDR3 length: 14 amino acids. J lost 2 bases, V lost 0 bases, and 2 bases had no gene match. CDR1 SGHNT and CDR2 YYREEE come from the germline V gene (reference sequence).